The rows below give T cell receptor beta chains drawn from one sample of a study of blood T cell repertoires in COVID-19. Only in-frame clones appear in the TCRdb table, and some are missing; sequencing was by immunoSEQ multiplex PCR. The profile shows approximately 250,000 clones, around 84% of them singletons. Specimen: PBMCs or T cells enriched from blood (not recorded which). All receptors derive from a man younger than 40 with acute COVID-19. CDR3s include the opening cysteine and the closing phenylalanine or tryptophan. Each record gives: clone size, D gene, V gene, J gene, CDR3 protein, CDR3 DNA. D genes are given only for firm matches. Size is stated for part of the rows, as once, few or many counts, or as a class when the clone is expanded.

.	.	TRBV12-3/TRBV12-4	TRBJ2-5	CASRRLETQYF	TGTGCCAGCAGAAGACTCGAGACCCAGTACTTC
.	.	TRBV7-9	TRBJ1-2	CASSLPFSGYTF	TGTGCCAGCAGCTTACCCTTTAGTGGCTACACCTTC
.	TRBD1	TRBV5-4	TRBJ1-6	CASSGGTGAAPLHF	TGTGCCAGCAGCGGAGGGACAGGGGCCGCACCCCTCCACTTT
.	.	TRBV27	TRBJ1-1	CATRGGTEAFF	TGTGCCACCCGGGGAGGCACTGAAGCTTTCTTT
.	TRBD1	TRBV5-1	TRBJ1-2	CASSLGDRGYGYTF	TGCGCCAGCAGCTTGGGGGACAGGGGTTATGGCTACACCTTC
once	TRBD1	TRBV2	TRBJ1-5	CASRGQGVPGQPQHF	TGTGCCAGCAGAGGACAGGGGGTTCCAGGGCAGCCCCAGCATTTT
.	.	TRBV6-5	TRBJ1-6	CASSADSLYNSPLHF	TGTGCCAGCAGCGCGGACAGCCTCTATAATTCACCCCTCCACTTT
.	.	TRBV11-1	TRBJ1-1	CASSRARNTEAFF	TGTGCCAGCAGCCGAGCGAGGAACACTGAAGCTTTCTTT
.	.	TRBV19	TRBJ1-5	CASSTGGNQPQHF	TGTGCCAGTAGTACAGGGGGCAATCAGCCCCAGCATTTT
once	.	TRBV6-2/TRBV6-3	TRBJ1-2	CASSTGTYGYTF	TGTGCCAGCAGTACAGGAACCTATGGCTACACCTTC
few	.	TRBV27	TRBJ2-2	CASTSTGNTGELFF	TGTGCCAGCACGAGCACCGGGAACACCGGGGAGCTGTTTTTT
.	.	TRBV24-1	TRBJ1-4	CATSDPKDSWGEKLFF	TGTGCCACCAGTGACCCTAAGGACAGTTGGGGTGAAAAACTGTTTTTT
few	.	TRBV6-5	TRBJ1-5	CASRRQRNQPQHF	TGTGCCAGCAGACGACAGAGGAATCAGCCCCAGCATTTT
.	.	TRBV5-1	TRBJ2-1	CASSLAPGLHNEQFF	TGCGCCAGCAGCTTGGCCCCGGGACTCCACAATGAGCAGTTCTTC
.	.	TRBV6-5	TRBJ1-1	CASRPGGASNTEAFF	TGTGCCAGCAGACCAGGAGGGGCCTCGAACACTGAAGCTTTCTTT
once	.	TRBV3-1/TRBV3-2	TRBJ1-1	CASTPRGGNTEAFF	TGTGCCAGCACCCCTCGGGGGGGGAACACTGAAGCTTTCTTT
.	TRBD1	TRBV11-2	TRBJ2-1	CASRRTGTGTRNEQFF	TGTGCCAGCAGGAGAACCGGGACAGGGACGCGGAATGAGCAGTTCTTC
once	TRBD1	TRBV30	TRBJ1-6	CACLAGLNRDRLNSPLHF	TGTGCCTGCCTCGCCGGGTTAAACCGGGACAGACTAAATTCACCCCTCCACTTT
.	TRBD2	TRBV3-1/TRBV3-2	TRBJ2-1	CASSRGGLAGGSAYNEQFF	TGTGCCAGCAGCCGAGGCGGGTTAGCGGGAGGAAGCGCCTACAATGAGCAGTTCTTC
.	TRBD1	TRBV7-9	TRBJ1-2	CASSLGETTGGIHGYTF	TGTGCCAGCAGCCTAGGGGAGACGACAGGGGGTATCCATGGCTACACCTTC
.	.	TRBV5-8	TRBJ1-2	CASGLRGMNYGYTF	TGTGCCAGCGGCCTGCGGGGGATGAACTATGGCTACACCTTC
.	.	TRBV6-2/TRBV6-3	TRBJ2-1	CASSYSIRSGESYNEQFF	TGTGCCAGCAGTTACTCGATAAGGTCAGGGGAGAGCTACAATGAGCAGTTCTTC
.	TRBD2	TRBV5-4	TRBJ2-3	CASSPRGGTSTDTQYF	TGTGCCAGCAGCCCACGGGGGGGCACAAGCACAGATACGCAGTATTTT
few	.	TRBV11-3	TRBJ2-1	CASSPGHIVGANEQFF	TGTGCCAGCAGCCCCGGACACATCGTAGGGGCCAATGAGCAGTTCTTC
.	.	TRBV4-2	TRBJ2-3	CASSQDTSADTQYF	TGTGCCAGCAGCCAAGATACGAGCGCAGATACGCAGTATTTT
.	TRBD1	TRBV27	TRBJ1-6	CASSLQRTGGRSPLHF	TGTGCCAGCAGTTTACAGAGGACAGGGGGCAGATCACCCCTCCACTTT
.	.	TRBV27	TRBJ1-1	CASSLGLGQTHTEAFF	TGTGCCAGCAGTTTGGGCCTTGGGCAGACGCACACTGAAGCTTTCTTT
.	TRBD1	TRBV29-1	TRBJ1-1	CSPLRQGAGEAFF	TGCAGCCCACTCCGACAGGGGGCGGGTGAAGCTTTCTTT
once	TRBD2	TRBV19	TRBJ2-1	CASSKRGSYNEQFF	TGTGCCAGTAGTAAGCGGGGATCCTACAATGAGCAGTTCTTC
.	.	TRBV15	TRBJ1-1	CATGGRGLNTEAFF	TGTGCCACCGGGGGCAGGGGTCTGAACACTGAAGCTTTCTTT
.	.	TRBV5-5	TRBJ1-2	CASSLGARGLSYGYTF	TGTGCCAGCAGCTTGGGGGCCAGGGGCTTAAGCTATGGCTACACCTTC
.	.	TRBV3-1/TRBV3-2	TRBJ2-1	CASSPPGYRSYNEQFF	TGTGCCAGCAGCCCCCCGGGATACCGATCCTACAATGAGCAGTTCTTC
once	TRBD1	TRBV10-1	TRBJ1-5	CASSESGTGDQPQHF	TGCGCCAGCAGTGAGTCAGGGACAGGGGATCAGCCCCAGCATTTT
.	TRBD1	TRBV24-1	TRBJ2-1	CAASGQADNEQFF	TGTGCCGCAAGTGGACAGGCGGACAATGAGCAGTTCTTC
once	.	TRBV5-1	TRBJ1-4	CASSAIPGEEKLFF	TGCGCCAGCAGCGCAATCCCGGGGGAGGAAAAACTGTTTTTT
.	TRBD1	TRBV9	TRBJ1-1	CASSVDPGGNTEAFF	TGTGCCAGCAGCGTAGATCCAGGGGGGAACACTGAAGCTTTCTTT
.	.	TRBV11-2	TRBJ2-3	CASSYSAGAPTDTQYF	TGTGCCAGCAGCTACTCGGCGGGGGCCCCCACAGATACGCAGTATTTT
.	TRBD1	TRBV6-5	TRBJ1-2	CASNPGGTGLGYTF	TGTGCCAGCAATCCAGGGGGGACAGGGTTGGGCTACACCTTC
few	.	TRBV7-9	TRBJ1-1	CASSSTLRGGRTEAFF	TGTGCCAGCAGCTCAACCCTCAGGGGAGGGAGAACTGAAGCTTTCTTT
.	.	TRBV5-1	TRBJ1-6	CASSLEQGSNSPLHF	TGCGCCAGCAGCTTGGAACAGGGCTCCAATTCACCCCTCCACTTT
.	.	TRBV5-1	TRBJ1-1	CASTLWSENTEAFF	TGCGCCAGCACACTTTGGTCCGAGAACACTGAAGCTTTCTTT
.	TRBD2	TRBV7-9	TRBJ2-6	CASSFSTSGSSGANVLTF	TGTGCCAGCAGCTTTTCAACTAGCGGAAGCTCTGGGGCCAACGTCCTGACTTTC
.	.	TRBV5-1	TRBJ1-5	CASSLQGGNQPQHF	TGCGCCAGCAGCTTACAGGGCGGCAATCAGCCCCAGCATTTT
.	.	TRBV6-5	TRBJ1-1	CASSRQGWTEAFF	TGTGCCAGCAGCCGTCAGGGGTGGACTGAAGCTTTCTTT
few	TRBD1	TRBV18	TRBJ1-3	CASSRQGRAGNTIYF	TGTGCCAGCTCACGACAGGGCAGGGCTGGAAACACCATATATTTT